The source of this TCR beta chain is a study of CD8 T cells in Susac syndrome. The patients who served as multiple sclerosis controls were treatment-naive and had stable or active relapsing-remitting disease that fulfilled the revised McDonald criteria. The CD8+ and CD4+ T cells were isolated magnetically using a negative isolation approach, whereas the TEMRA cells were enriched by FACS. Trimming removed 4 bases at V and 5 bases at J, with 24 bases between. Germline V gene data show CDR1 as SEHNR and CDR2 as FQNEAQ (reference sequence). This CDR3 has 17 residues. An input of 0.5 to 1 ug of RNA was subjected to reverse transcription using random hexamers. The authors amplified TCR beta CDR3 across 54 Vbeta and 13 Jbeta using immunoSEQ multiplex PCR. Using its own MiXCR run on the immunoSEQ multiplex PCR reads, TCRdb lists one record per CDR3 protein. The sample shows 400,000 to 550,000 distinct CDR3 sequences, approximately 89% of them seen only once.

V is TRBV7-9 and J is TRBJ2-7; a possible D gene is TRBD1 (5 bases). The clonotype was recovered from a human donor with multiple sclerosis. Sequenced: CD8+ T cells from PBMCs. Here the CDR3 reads CASSSFYDSEERDEQYF. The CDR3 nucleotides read TGTGCCAGCAGCTCGTTTTACGACAGCGAGGAGCGTGACGAGCAGTACTTC.